This passage covers 6 T cell receptor beta chains from one sample sequenced in a study of blood T cell repertoires in COVID-19. Libraries were prepared by immunoSEQ multiplex PCR; TCRdb keeps only in-frame clonotypes and omits some of them. The table shows more than 95,000 clones, with about 80% occurring only once. Sequencing was carried out using peripheral blood. The receptors here all came from a woman of 80 years or more with active or convalescent COVID-19.

The sample holds one count of this clone. The chain links TRBV11-3 to TRBJ2-6; D is perhaps TRBD2 (5 bases). The CDR3 sequence is 15 residues long. V was pared by 1 base and J by 1 base, with 5 bases between. Per germline, CDR1 SGHNT and CDR2 YENEEA. The CDR3 DNA follows: TGTGCCAGCAGCTTAGCGGGGTCTGGGGCCAACGTCCTGACTTTC. Encoded protein: CASSLAGSGANVLTF.

The chain combines TRBV7-2 with TRBJ1-2; 8 nucleotides align to TRBD1. Germline loops: CDR1 SGHTA, CDR2 FQGNSA. After removal of 4 bases from V and 3 bases from J, the junction contained 7 bases not matched to a gene. This CDR3 contains 15 residues. CDR3 DNA: TGTGCCAGCAGCTACCGACAGGGGCTAGACTATGGCTACACCTTC. Its protein product is CASSYRQGLDYGYTF. Drawing the rest from reference TRBV7-2 and TRBJ1-2, the complete variable domain is GAGVSQSPSNKVTEKGKDVELRCDPISGHTALYWYRQSLGQGLEFLIYFQGNSAPDKSGLPSDRFSAERTGGSVSTLTIQRTQQEDSAVYLCASSYRQGLDYGYTFGSGTRLTVV.

This clone was seen just once. The rearrangement joins TRBV27 to TRBJ2-1; 7 bases line up with TRBD1. CDR1 and CDR2 from the germline V gene are MNHEY and SMNVEV (reference sequence). Trimming cost V 5 bases and J 9 bases; bases outside gene matches: 19. The CDR3 is 17 residues long. The CDR3 DNA is TGTGCCAGCAGTAGGGATCGGGGTAACCGAAGGGGGCCTGAGCAGTTCTTC. Its protein product is CASSRDRGNRRGPEQFF.

The rearrangement links TRBV20-1 to TRBJ2-7; D may be TRBD2 (6 bases). Trimming stripped 5 bases from V and 3 bases from J, with 8 bases between. CDR1 is DFQATT, CDR2 SNEGSKA, per germline (reference sequence). CDR3 length: 11 residues. CDR3: CSALTSYEQYF. CDR3 coding DNA: TGCAGTGCTTTGACTAGCTACGAGCAGTACTTC.

The chain has TRBV6-6 and TRBJ2-1, with 9 bases identical to TRBD1. This CDR3 has 15 residues. V gave up 4 bases and J gave up 7 bases; unmatched junction bases: 8. Germline CDR1 and CDR2: MNHNY and SVGAGI (reference sequence). The CDR3 nucleotides are TGTGCCAGCAGTTGGGGACAGGGCTTTGGGAATGAGCAGTTCTTC. It translates to CASSWGQGFGNEQFF.

The table lists this clone with a count of one. The chain is built from TRBV30 and TRBJ1-2; TRBD1 might be the D (6 bases). V lost 5 bases and J lost 2, with 18 bases in between. The CDR3 sequence is 15 residues long. Germline CDR1 and CDR2: GTSNPN and SVGIG (reference sequence). DNA of the CDR3: TGTGCCTGGGGAAAACGTGGACAGCCGAACTATGGCTACACCTTC. Translated, it gives CAWGKRGQPNYGYTF.